This T cell receptor (beta chain) was identified during a study of T cells after yellow fever vaccination. Findings and limits, study-wide: There was a possibility that FACS-sorted repertoires contained abundant clonotypes contaminating from the bulk population. Overlap between CD4 and CD8 compartments was detected for a small share of clonotypes.

By 5'RACE template switching, TCR cDNA was produced, with a universal primer site and UMIs added in the process. From the 5' RACE reads, TCRdb called clonotypes with MiXCR, one entry per CDR3 protein. The sample shows 110,000 to 150,000 distinct CDR3 sequences, 5% to 7.5% of them seen only once. This CDR3 is 15 amino acids long. The ends lost 5 bases at V and 7 bases at J; junction bases unmatched: 5. Germline V lookup: CDR1 MNHEY, CDR2 SVGEGT. This clonotype was picked up many times. The antigen remains undetermined. This sample comprised CD4+ T cells sorted from PBMCs, obtained 10 days after the yellow fever booster vaccination. The source of this sequence is a man aged 30 to 45 who received the YFV17D yellow fever vaccine. The chain uses TRBV6-2 or TRBV6-3 and TRBJ2-1; 13 bases fit TRBD2. The CDR3 is CASSPGLAGVNEQFF. CDR3 nucleotides: TGTGCCAGCAGTCCCGGACTAGCGGGAGTTAATGAGCAGTTCTTC.